These 9 T cell receptor beta chains share one sample of origin, sequenced in a study of OX40 agonist ivuxolimab in advanced cancers. Profiled with immunoSEQ multiplex PCR; TCRdb holds only in-frame clones, not every one. The table shows approximately 68,000 clones, with almost 90% occurring only once. The material sequenced was CD4+ or CD8+ T cells sorted from blood, taken in a trial of the OX40 agonist ivuxolimab. These receptors all stem from an adult with an advanced solid tumor such as melanoma, head and neck, liver or kidney cancer.

The chain carries TRBV28 and TRBJ2-2; maybe TRBD1 (6 bases). The germline V and J ends were trimmed by 4 bases and 0 bases, with 12 bases remaining between them. CDR3 length equals 16 residues. Germline V gives CDR1 MDHEN, CDR2 SYDVKM. The CDR3 here is CASSSSTGANTGELFF. The CDR3 nucleotides are TGTGCCAGCAGTTCCTCGACAGGCGCGAACACCGGGGAGCTGTTTTTT.

There are a few counts of this clone. Written as DNA, the CDR3 is TGTGCCAGCTCCCCAGGACAGGGGGCGAATCAGCCCCAGCATTTT. Translating it yields CASSPGQGANQPQHF. The chain couples TRBV18 to TRBJ1-5; 11 bases are shared with TRBD1. CDR3 length: 15 amino acids. V shed 6 bases, J shed 4 bases, and the junction held 5 bases outside the gene matches. The germline gives CDR1 KGHSH, CDR2 LQKENI.

The chain uses TRBV6-1 and TRBJ2-7, with D tentatively TRBD1 or TRBD2 (5 bases each). Germline V CDR1 and CDR2: MNHNS, SASEGT. Trimming cost V 6 bases and J 1 base, with 16 bases left between them. The CDR3 is 15 residues long. Written as DNA, the CDR3 is TGTGCCAGCAGGGGGGTAGGGATTCATTCCTACGAGCAGTACTTC. Translated, it gives CASRGVGIHSYEQYF.

The chain uses TRBV2 and TRBJ2-1; weak D call: TRBD2 (6 bases). Deletions cut 3 bases from V and 9 bases from J, with 9 bases between. Germline lookup yields CDR1 SNHLY and CDR2 FYNNEI. The CDR3 has 12 amino acids. The CDR3 nucleotides are TGTGCCAGCAGTGAGGGGGGTTCTGAGCAGTTCTTC. This gives the protein CASSEGGSEQFF.

As regards this clone: Other DNA sequences in this sample translate to the same CDR3. V gene TRBV27 combines with J gene TRBJ1-1; tentative D call: TRBD1 (6 bases). Trimming cost V 4 bases and J 1 base, with 7 bases left between them. This CDR3 region has 13 residues. Germline V gene lookup returns CDR1 MNHEY and CDR2 SMNVEV (reference sequence). The CDR3 region is CASSSGQNTEAFF. The CDR3 nucleotides are TGTGCCAGCAGTTCGGGACAGAACACTGAAGCTTTCTTT.

This clone is a singleton in its sample. The chain combines TRBV13 with TRBJ1-1; 7 positions match TRBD1. J lost 5 bases, V lost 4 bases, and 4 bases had no gene match. The CDR3 extends over 13 amino acids. The germline V gene encodes CDR1 PRHDT and CDR2 FYEKMQ (reference sequence). The CDR3 region is CASSYDRVTEAFF. DNA for the CDR3: TGTGCCAGCAGCTACGACAGGGTGACTGAAGCTTTCTTT.

The V and J genes are TRBV25-1 and TRBJ1-2; D not certain. Germline V gene data show CDR1 as MGHDK and CDR2 as SYGVNS. V was cut by 4 bases and J by 6 bases, with 12 bases left in between. The CDR3 spans 13 residues. In DNA form, the CDR3 reads TGTGCCAGCAGTGGGTTCGGAGAGAATGGCTACACCTTC. Residues: CASSGFGENGYTF.

V is TRBV5-1 and J is TRBJ1-4, with a tentative D call TRBD1 (5 bases). From germline, CDR1 is SGHRS and CDR2 YFSETQ. V gave up 0 bases and J gave up 8 bases, with 17 bases separating them. This CDR3 region has 16 residues. CDR3 sequence: CASSLGTRAEQEKLFF. The CDR3, as DNA: TGCGCCAGCAGCTTGGGGACACGGGCGGAACAGGAAAAACTGTTTTTT.

This clone was detected only once. This chain links TRBV19 with TRBJ2-3; TRBD2 might be the D (5 bases). Germline loops: CDR1 LNHDA, CDR2 SQIVND (reference sequence). Trimming took 5 bases from V and 3 from J, leaving 9 bases between them. This CDR3 contains 13 residues. For the CDR3, the DNA is TGTGCCAGTAGTCCCCGGGGTACAGATACGCAGTATTTT. Translation: CASSPRGTDTQYF.